What follows are 10 T cell receptor beta chains derived from one specimen sequenced in a study of CD8+ T cells in alopecia areata. Treatment specified: oral pan-JAK inhibitor, 5-10 mg twice daily. Extraction and reverse transcription of RNA yielded cDNA as the sequencing template. Here immunoSEQ multiplex PCR was the method, and the copy in TCRdb shows in-frame clones only, minus some. Here the sample spans fewer than 150,000 clones, roughly 56% being singletons. Sample: CD4+ T cells sorted from blood, taken at week 24, from a patient treated with tofacitinib. These TCRs come from a human donor with alopecia areata.

The chain recombines TRBV6-5 with TRBJ1-5, with TRBD1 matching 7 bases. The V segment lost 4 bases and the J segment 9 bases; nucleotides outside the gene matches: 3. CDR1 MNHEY and CDR2 SVGAGI come from the germline V gene. This CDR3 contains 12 residues. CDR3 coding DNA: TGTGCCAGCAGTTCCAGGGGGGGGCCCCAGCATTTT. Translating gives CASSSRGGPQHF.

This clone was seen more than once but under ten times. This chain uses TRBV7-2 with TRBJ1-6, with D hard to call. The CDR3 has 16 residues. In germline, CDR1 is SGHTA, CDR2 FQGNSA. Trimming cost V 1 base and J 8 bases, with 15 bases left between them. For the CDR3, the DNA is TGTGCCAGCAGCTTAGAGGGAGGAATCGGATATTCACCCCTCCACTTT. The encoded protein is CASSLEGGIGYSPLHF. Using reference TRBV7-2 and TRBJ1-6 for the parts outside the CDR3, the full variable domain is GAGVSQSPSNKVTEKGKDVELRCDPISGHTALYWYRQSLGQGLEFLIYFQGNSAPDKSGLPSDRFSAERTGGSVSTLTIQRTQQEDSAVYLCASSLEGGIGYSPLHFGNGTRLTVT.

The CDR3 reads CATAGIQGAHRQPQHF. In DNA form, the CDR3 reads TGTGCCACCGCAGGGATACAGGGTGCGCACAGACAGCCCCAGCATTTT. The gene calls are TRBV10-3 and TRBJ1-5; TRBD1 might be the D (6 bases). This CDR3 region has 16 residues. Germline CDR1 and CDR2: ENHRY and SYGVKD. Trimming cost V 10 bases and J 7 bases, with 26 bases left between them.

The rearrangement joins TRBV7-8 to TRBJ2-2; no definite D call. This CDR3 contains 16 residues. Between the trimmed V and J ends, which lost 6 bases and 1 base, there was a span of 15 bases. The germline V gene encodes CDR1 SGHVS and CDR2 FQNEAQ. The CDR3 spells CASSTGHLKNTGELFF. The CDR3 coding sequence is TGTGCCAGCAGTACCGGCCATCTAAAGAACACCGGGGAGCTGTTTTTT.

The V call is TRBV5-6, the J call TRBJ1-6; no clear D gene. This CDR3 region has 16 residues. Germline CDR1 and CDR2: SGHDT and YYEEEE. Trimming removed 0 bases at V and 1 base at J, with 8 bases between. CDR3 DNA: TGTGCCAGCAGCTTGGTTTTGTCGTCCTATAATTCACCCCTCCACTTT. Protein: CASSLVLSSYNSPLHF. The full variable domain, with the rest looked up from reference TRBV5-6 and TRBJ1-6, is DAGVTQSPTHLIKTRGQQVTLRCSPKSGHDTVSWYQQALGQGPQFIFQYYEEEERQRGNFPDRFSGHQFPNYSSELNVNALLLGDSALYLCASSLVLSSYNSPLHFGNGTRLTVT.

This clone showed up just a few times. J is TRBJ2-2 and V is TRBV30, with 8 bases matching TRBD1. The CDR3 extends over 15 amino acids. The germline CDR1 and CDR2 sequences are GTSNPN and SVGIG (reference sequence). The ends lost 1 base at V and 8 bases at J; junction bases unmatched: 9. The CDR3 DNA is TGTGCCTGGAGTGGGGGCAGGGGGCTTGCAGGGGAGCTGTTTTTT. It translates to CAWSGGRGLAGELFF. Drawing the rest from reference TRBV30 and TRBJ2-2, the complete variable domain is SQTIHQWPATLVQPVGSPLSLECTVEGTSNPNLYWYRQAAGRGLQLLFYSVGIGQISSEVPQNLSASRPQDRQFILSSKKLLLSDSGFYLCAWSGGRGLAGELFFGEGSRLTVL.

The rearrangement links TRBV21-1 to TRBJ1-2. TRBV21-1 is a pseudogene locus. The CDR3 is made up of 18 amino acids. The CDR3 nucleotides read TGTGCCAGCAGCAAAGATCCCGCCGCAGGGCGAGGGAACTATGGCTACACCTTC. Translated: CASSKDPAAGRGNYGYTF.

This clone appeared a few times. The chain is built from TRBV12-2 and TRBJ2-5; TRBD1 reflects the table's D call only, with no check against the DNA. TRBV12-2 is an annotated pseudogene. The length of the CDR3 is 16 residues. CDR3 sequence reads: CASREGAGQKQETQYF. CDR3 coding DNA: TGTGCAAGTCGCGAAGGGGCCGGGCAGAAACAAGAGACCCAGTACTTC.

The rearrangement joins TRBV9 to TRBJ1-6; 9 bases are shared with TRBD1. CDR1 and CDR2 (germline): SGDLS, YYNGEE. The CDR3 is made up of 16 amino acids. V lost 0 bases, J lost 7 bases, and 5 bases stayed unmatched. The CDR3, as DNA: TGTGCCAGCAGCGTAGGAGGACAGGGGAGGAATTCACCCCTCCACTTT. Translation gives CASSVGGQGRNSPLHF.

The CDR3 DNA follows: TGTGCCAGCAGCTTAGGTGGCAGGGAGGATTGCACCTTC. It encodes CASSLGGREDCTF. This chain uses TRBV11-1 with TRBJ1-2, with TRBD1 as a possible D gene (5 bases). Germline CDR1 SGHAT, CDR2 FQDESV (reference sequence). V shed 1 base and J shed 13 bases, with 16 bases lying between them. The CDR3 length is 13 residues. Using reference TRBV11-1 and TRBJ1-2 for the parts outside the CDR3, the full variable domain is EAEVAQSPRYKITEKSQAVAFWCDPISGHATLYWYRQILGQGPELLVQFQDESVVDDSQLPKDRFSAERLKGVDSTLKIQPAELGDSAMYLCASSLGGREDCTFGSGTRLTVV.